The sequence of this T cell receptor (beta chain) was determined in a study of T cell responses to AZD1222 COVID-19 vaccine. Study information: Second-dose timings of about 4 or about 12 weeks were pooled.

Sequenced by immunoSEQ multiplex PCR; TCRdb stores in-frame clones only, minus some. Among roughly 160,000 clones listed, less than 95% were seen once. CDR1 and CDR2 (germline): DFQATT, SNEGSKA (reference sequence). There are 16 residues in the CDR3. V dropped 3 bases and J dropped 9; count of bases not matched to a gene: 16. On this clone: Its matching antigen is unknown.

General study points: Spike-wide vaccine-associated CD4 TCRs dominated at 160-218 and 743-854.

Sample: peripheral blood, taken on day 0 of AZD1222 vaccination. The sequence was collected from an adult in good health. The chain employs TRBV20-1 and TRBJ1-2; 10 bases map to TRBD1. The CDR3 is CSASNYPKDRGPCYTF. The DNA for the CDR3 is TGCAGTGCTAGTAATTACCCTAAAGACAGGGGGCCTTGCTACACCTTC.